This T cell receptor beta chain came from a study of blood T cells in healthy people across ages. Overall study results and limits: Higher diversity, along with more naive CD4+ cells, distinguished long-lived donors from aged donors.

V was pared by 7 bases and J by 0 bases, with 7 bases between. The CDR3 length is 14 residues. CDR1 and CDR2 from the germline V gene are MDHEN and SYDVKM. The use of a sample-barcoded 5' primer and a J-beta primer mix characterized a second PCR of about 6 to 12 cycles. TCRdb re-derived calls from the 5' RACE reads in MiXCR, one entry per CDR3 protein. This table holds a few hundred thousand distinct CDR3 sequences, around 29% found once. Only a few counts were recorded for this clonotype. Its antigen remains unidentified. This clonotype was sampled from a woman in her 70s in good health. This sequence joins TRBV28 and TRBJ2-6, with D unclear. Sequenced input: blood. The CDR3 protein is CASTAPSGANVLTF. The CDR3 coding sequence is TGTGCCAGCACCGCCCCCTCTGGGGCCAACGTCCTGACTTTC. The full variable domain, rest sourced from reference TRBV28 and TRBJ2-6, is DVKVTQSSRYLVKRTGEKVFLECVQDMDHENMFWYRQDPGLGLRLIYFSYDVKMKEKGDIPEGYSVSREKKERFSLILESASTNQTSMYLCASTAPSGANVLTFGAGSRLTVL.